This T cell receptor beta chain was identified in a study of cytomegalovirus exposure and HLA in healthy donors. Study observations and caveats: Excluded: some indistinguishable V segments such as TRBV6-2 and TRBV6-3.

The CDR3 extends over 21 amino acids. J lost 0 bases, V lost 3 bases, and 20 bases had no gene match. Per the germline V gene, CDR1 is KGHSH and CDR2 is LQKENI. Researchers ran the PCR with 60 Vbeta and 13 Jbeta primers. Per the original methods: Later, an analysis found some 80 million unique TCR beta chains, and 10 million to 11 million of these were shared. This table comes from immunoSEQ multiplex PCR, and its TCRdb copy is limited to in-frame clones, with some not included. The V and J calls and clone size come from that table; D and trimming were worked out from the DNA. Counted here are more than 150,000 clones, approximately 71% occurring once; the ten biggest clones make up 7.7%. The donors comprised healthy bone marrow donors. Concerning this clone itself: As yet, its antigen is unknown.

Input material: PBMCs. This clonotype originated in a woman between 40 and 50 years old in good health and CMV-seropositive. The V call is TRBV18, the J call TRBJ2-1, with 7 bases that match TRBD2. The CDR3 DNA follows: TGTGCCAGCTCACCCCGGGTCCCGGGCGGGAGTCCCAAGAGCTCCTACAATGAGCAGTTCTTC. It yields the protein CASSPRVPGGSPKSSYNEQFF.